What follows are 20 T cell receptor beta chains derived from one specimen sequenced in a study of T-cell memory formation after mild COVID-19. In TCRdb, the 5' RACE reads were re-called with MiXCR into one record per CDR3 protein. The sample contains some 68,000 distinct CDR3 sequences, roughly a sixth of which appear only once. What was sequenced was PBMCs or a T cell subset sorted from them (not recorded which). These receptors originate from an adult woman who had mild COVID-19 (a few samples of this study predate the infection). Cell type and time point are not known.

The chain uses TRBV27 and TRBJ2-7; D gene unclear. With 6 bases removed from V and 6 bases from J, the gap between germline ends came to 12 bases. The CDR3 has 12 amino acids. Per the germline V gene, CDR1 is MNHEY and CDR2 is SMNVEV (reference sequence). CDR3 sequence (DNA): TGTGCCAGCAGGACCCTGACCAGCGAGCAGTACTTC. It is translated as CASRTLTSEQYF.

The chain is built from TRBV7-9 and TRBJ2-7; no definite D call. This CDR3 is built from 13 residues. Germline-derived CDR1 and CDR2 are SEHNR and FQNEAQ (reference sequence). Trimming pared 5 bases from V and 5 bases from J, leaving 13 bases between. The CDR3 here is CASSPLGPDEQYF. The CDR3 region has the DNA TGTGCCAGCAGCCCCCTGGGCCCTGACGAGCAGTACTTC.

V is TRBV7-8 and J is TRBJ1-1; no firm D call. The length of the CDR3 is 14 residues. The V end was cut by 3 bases, the J end by 3 bases, with 11 bases between. Germline V CDR1 and CDR2: SGHVS, FQNEAQ. The CDR3 loop is CASSLGSLHTEAFF. For the CDR3, the DNA is TGTGCCAGCAGCTTGGGCAGTCTTCACACTGAAGCTTTCTTT.

This clonotype occurred many times. This chain links TRBV7-8 with TRBJ2-1, with 9 bases aligning to TRBD1. The length of the CDR3 is 16 residues. CDR1 is SGHVS and CDR2 is FQNEAQ in the germline V gene. The V and J ends lost 5 bases and 4 bases, in that order; junction bases with no gene match: 9. The chain's CDR3 is CASSLPGQGSYNEQFF. CDR3 coding DNA: TGTGCCAGCAGCCTTCCGGGACAGGGCTCGTACAATGAGCAGTTCTTC.

In DNA form, the CDR3 reads TGTGCCAGCAGCCCCCTGACAGGGGGGTTTGGCACTGAAGCTTTCTTT. It codes for CASSPLTGGFGTEAFF. This chain joins TRBV6-5 and TRBJ1-1; TRBD1 matches 9 bases. V lost 6 bases to trimming and J lost 4 bases; unmatched junction nucleotides: 12. Per the germline V gene, CDR1 is MNHEY and CDR2 is SVGAGI. This CDR3 has 16 residues.

This clonotype was picked up one time. The V call is TRBV29-1, the J call TRBJ2-1; D is ambiguous. Trimming took 7 bases from V and 0 from J, leaving 13 bases between them. CDR1 and CDR2 from the germline V gene are SQVTM and ANQGSEA. This CDR3 is built from 14 residues. CDR3 loop: CSALPSVSYNEQFF. In DNA, the CDR3 is TGCAGCGCTCTACCCTCAGTCTCCTACAATGAGCAGTTCTTC.

This clonotype showed up many times. V gene TRBV6-1 combines with J gene TRBJ1-1; maybe TRBD1 (5 bases). V dropped 5 bases and J dropped 6 bases, with 13 bases sitting between them. This CDR3 has 13 amino acids. In germline, CDR1 is MNHNS, CDR2 SASEGT. CDR3 residues: CASSPPGSPEAFF. As DNA, the CDR3 is TGTGCCAGCAGTCCCCCAGGGAGCCCTGAAGCTTTCTTT.

This clonotype showed up just a few times. The rearrangement uses TRBV9 and TRBJ2-7; a weak D match, TRBD1 (6 bases). This CDR3 contains 15 residues. Looked up from germline, CDR1 is SGDLS and CDR2 is YYNGEE. V lost 4 bases to trimming and J lost 2 bases, with 16 bases between them. Here the CDR3 DNA reads TGTGCCAGCAGCCCGAGCTCCGGGACACCCTACGAGCAGTACTTC. It is translated as CASSPSSGTPYEQYF.

This clonotype was seen more than once but under ten times. A junction end diverges from the germline sequence, so it may reflect a read error. V usage is TRBV11-2 and J usage is TRBJ2-5, with 7 positions matching TRBD2. Germline V gives CDR1 SGHAT, CDR2 FQNNGV. This CDR3 is 13 amino acids long. In nucleotides, the CDR3 is TGTGCCAGCAGCTTAGTACTAGCGCAAGATTTAGCCTTC. Translated, it gives CASSLVLAQDLAF.

The table lists this clonotype with a few counts. V and J are TRBV7-9 and TRBJ1-1; no reliable D call. Germline CDR1 is SEHNR and CDR2 is FQNEAQ (reference sequence). The CDR3 runs to 16 residues. V lost 1 base and J 0 bases, leaving 12 bases between the germline ends. The CDR3 bases are TGTGCCAGCAGCTTAGGACGCCCGGGCCTGAACACTGAAGCTTTCTTT. Residues: CASSLGRPGLNTEAFF.

CDR3 sequence: CASSLDGAAHEQYF. Written as DNA, the CDR3 is TGTGCCAGCAGCCTTGATGGGGCGGCTCACGAGCAGTACTTC. V is TRBV14 and J is TRBJ2-7; maybe TRBD1 (5 bases). The CDR3 consists of 14 residues. V was cut by 4 bases and J by 5 bases, with 15 bases left in between. Germline-derived CDR1 and CDR2 are SGHDN and FVKESK.

This clonotype has only a few counts. The rearrangement links TRBV30 to TRBJ2-1, with D possibly TRBD2 on 6 matching bases. The CDR3 contains 13 residues. The V and J ends lost 0 bases and 8 bases respectively, with 11 bases between them. Germline CDR1 reads GTSNPN; CDR2 reads SVGIG (reference sequence). CDR3 loop: CAWSVGVADEQFF. The DNA of the CDR3 is TGTGCCTGGAGTGTAGGAGTAGCGGATGAGCAGTTCTTC. The full variable domain, rest sourced from reference TRBV30 and TRBJ2-1, is SQTIHQWPATLVQPVGSPLSLECTVEGTSNPNLYWYRQAAGRGLQLLFYSVGIGQISSEVPQNLSASRPQDRQFILSSKKLLLSDSGFYLCAWSVGVADEQFFGPGTRLTVL.

The chain has TRBV7-8 and TRBJ2-2, with D unresolved. Trimming cost V 3 bases and J 4 bases, with 6 bases left between them. Germline CDR1 and CDR2: SGHVS and FQNEAQ. This CDR3 has 13 residues. The CDR3 loop reads CASSLGFTGELFF. Written as DNA, the CDR3 is TGTGCCAGCAGCTTGGGATTCACCGGGGAGCTGTTTTTT.

This clonotype was observed a handful of times. The gene calls are TRBV4-3 and TRBJ2-6; D unresolved. From germline, CDR1 is LGHNA and CDR2 YSLEER. This CDR3 has 16 amino acids. Between the trimmed V and J ends, which lost 4 bases and 1 base, there was a span of 11 bases. The CDR3 coding sequence is TGCGCCAGCAGCCGAGCCTACTCATCTGGGGCCAACGTCCTGACTTTC. Protein product: CASSRAYSSGANVLTF.

The gene calls are TRBV4-1 and TRBJ2-7; D remains ambiguous. The CDR3 extends over 11 amino acids. The germline V gene encodes CDR1 MGHRA and CDR2 YSYEKL. V shed 4 bases and J shed 2 bases, with 3 bases lying between them. The CDR3 sequence: CASSRTYEQYF. The DNA for the CDR3 is TGCGCCAGCAGCCGAACCTACGAGCAGTACTTC.

This chain uses TRBV24-1 with TRBJ1-5, with 9 bases lining up with TRBD1. Germline V CDR1 and CDR2: KGHDR, SFDVKD. This CDR3 has 17 amino acids. The V and J ends lost 3 bases and 7 bases, in that order; junction bases with no gene match: 12. CDR3 DNA: TGTGCCACCAGTGATGCGACGGGACAGGGTTTCGGGCAGCCCCAGCATTTT. This sequence encodes CATSDATGQGFGQPQHF.

The genes are TRBV28 and TRBJ2-3; D perhaps matches TRBD2 (5 bases). Germline V CDR1 and CDR2: MDHEN, SYDVKM. V was shortened by 4 bases and J by 1 base, with 12 bases between the two germline ends. The CDR3 runs to 15 residues. The chain's CDR3 is CASSSGFSRTDTQYF. In DNA form, the CDR3 reads TGTGCCAGCAGTTCGGGGTTCTCGCGCACAGATACGCAGTATTTT.

The chain joins TRBV24-1 to TRBJ2-2; D perhaps matches TRBD2 (6 bases). Germline CDR1 is KGHDR and CDR2 is SFDVKD. The length of the CDR3 is 14 residues. V was cut by 4 bases and J by 2 bases, with 7 bases left in between. The CDR3 DNA sequence: TGTGCCACCAGTGAGGAGGGTAACACCGGGGAGCTGTTTTTT. This gives the protein CATSEEGNTGELFF.

This clonotype was counted a few times. V usage is TRBV29-1 and J usage is TRBJ2-2; 8 positions agree with TRBD1. J lost 7 bases, V lost 4 bases, and 11 bases had no gene match. Looked up from germline, CDR1 is SQVTM and CDR2 is ANQGSEA. CDR3 length equals 15 residues. This chain's CDR3 is CSVAGKQGASGELFF. The CDR3 DNA reads TGCAGCGTTGCAGGGAAGCAGGGGGCAAGCGGGGAGCTGTTTTTT.

This clonotype showed up many times. This rearrangement joins TRBV10-3 to TRBJ2-3, with D perhaps TRBD1 (6 bases). This CDR3 is built from 12 residues. The V gene lost 2 bases and the J gene lost 8 bases, with 8 bases spanning the gap. CDR1 is ENHRY and CDR2 is SYGVKD in the germline V gene. CDR3 sequence: CAISEGQSTQYF. The CDR3 DNA is TGTGCCATCAGTGAGGGACAGAGTACGCAGTATTTT.